The next 24 T cell receptor beta chains were all read from a single sample in a study of T cell repertoires in cytomegalovirus infection (dated by TCRdb to about 2019). These TCRs are of unknown antigen specificity. The reads were generated on an Illumina HiSeq 1500. TCRdb cleaned the public reads at Q25 with fastp, built clones with MiXCR and kept in-frame beta chains. Each CDR3 protein appears once, grouped with its most common genes and DNA. The table for this sample lists roughly 990,000 distinct CDR3 sequences; roughly 30% of them were counted only once. Clones ranked in the top ten supply about 14% of the sample. Taken with the paper, the label for treatment or condition translates to: in vitro stimulation with specific CMV peptide epitopes to enrich CMV-specific T cells. The material sequenced was cultured CD8+ T cells from PBMCs, taken from culture after CMV antigen stimulation. These receptors came from a human donor in good health (CMV status not recorded). Some clones in this sample may be carry-over from other donors' samples.

This clonotype was recorded at least ten times. This CDR3 reads CASSPTSVGGQETQYF. Here the CDR3 DNA reads TGTGCCAGCAGCCCTACAAGTGTAGGGGGTCAAGAGACCCAGTACTTC. The chain recombines TRBV7-9 with TRBJ2-5, with D possibly matching TRBD1 (6 bases). CDR1 and CDR2 from the germline V gene are SEHNR and FQNEAQ (reference sequence). V was clipped by 5 bases and J by 2 bases, with 18 bases between them. CDR3 length: 16 amino acids.

The chain links TRBV7-6 to TRBJ2-7; no definite D call. Germline V gene lookup returns CDR1 SGHVS and CDR2 FNYEAQ. CDR3 size: 14 residues. Trimming stripped 0 bases from V and 5 bases from J, with 11 bases between. CDR3 loop: CASSLADGIDEQYV. Written as DNA, the CDR3 is TGTGCCAGCAGCTTAGCGGATGGCATCGACGAGCAGTACGTC.

Note on this clonotype: The junction shows a germline mismatch at one end, possibly a read error. V gene TRBV12-3 or TRBV12-4 combines with J gene TRBJ1-1, with D perhaps matching TRBD1 (6 bases). CDR3 length equals 12 residues. The CDR3 protein is CVSSFGGREAFF. CDR3 DNA sequence: TGTGTCAGCAGTTTTGGGGGCAGGGAGGCTTTCTTT.

V gene TRBV7-6 combines with J gene TRBJ1-2; D gene unclear. CDR1 is SGHVS and CDR2 is FNYEAQ in the germline V gene. V lost 0 bases and J lost 13, with 12 bases in between. There are 12 residues in the CDR3. The CDR3 spells CASSLASLTLTF. CDR3 bases: TGTGCCAGCAGCTTAGCGAGCTTGACGCTCACCTTC.

In its sample, this clonotype was seen many times. V usage is TRBV7-9 and J usage is TRBJ2-1, with a weak D call TRBD1 (6 bases). Germline lookup yields CDR1 SEHNR and CDR2 FQNEAQ (reference sequence). Trimming left V 0 bases short and J 8 bases short, with 14 bases between. The CDR3 is made up of 15 amino acids. The CDR3 sequence: CASSLARSGEYEQFF. The CDR3 DNA sequence: TGTGCCAGCAGCTTAGCGCGGTCAGGGGAGTATGAGCAGTTCTTC.

This clonotype was picked up many times. The CDR3 bases are TGTGCCAGCAGCTTAAGGGGTCCCTACGAGCAGTACGTC. It yields the protein CASSLRGPYEQYV. The chain is built from TRBV7-2 and TRBJ2-7, with D tentatively TRBD1 (5 bases). The CDR3 spans 13 residues. V gave up 2 bases and J gave up 2 bases, with 7 bases separating them. Germline V gene data show CDR1 as SGHTA and CDR2 as FQGNSA.

In its sample, this clonotype was seen many times. The chain is built from TRBV10-3 and TRBJ2-1, with 7 bases matching TRBD2. The V and J ends lost 0 bases and 5 bases, in that order; junction bases with no gene match: 7. The CDR3 spans 16 residues. Germline CDR1 is ENHRY and CDR2 is SYGVKD. CDR3 loop: CAISESRGVQNNEQFF. CDR3 in DNA: TGTGCCATCAGTGAGTCTCGGGGGGTGCAAAACAATGAGCAGTTCTTC.

This clonotype was found many times. The rearrangement uses TRBV4-1 and TRBJ1-3; D is unclear. The germline V gene encodes CDR1 MGHRA and CDR2 YSYEKL. Trimming left V 1 base short and J 6 bases short, with 10 bases between. The CDR3 consists of 14 residues. For the CDR3, the DNA is TGCGCCAGCAGCCAAGGACCTGACCTAAACACCATATATTTT. Protein product: CASSQGPDLNTIYF.

This clonotype was counted at least ten times. The rearrangement uses TRBV7-4 and TRBJ2-5; 7 nucleotides line up with TRBD1. The V and J ends lost 2 bases and 2 bases, in that order; junction bases with no gene match: 2. Looked up from germline, CDR1 is SGHVT and CDR2 is SQSDAQ. The CDR3 extends over 14 amino acids. Here the CDR3 reads CASSLRTGQETQYF. CDR3 bases: TGTGCCAGCAGCTTAAGGACAGGTCAAGAGACCCAGTACTTC.

The V gene is TRBV10-3, the J gene TRBJ1-1, with TRBD1 as a possible D gene (6 bases). Trimming took off 2 bases at V and 1 base at J, with 14 bases between the two ends. The CDR3 totals 16 residues. Looked up from germline, CDR1 is ENHRY and CDR2 is SYGVKD. Here the CDR3 DNA reads TGTGCCATCAGTGAGACCAACAGGGTTTCGAACACTGAAGCTTTCTTT. Amino acid sequence: CAISETNRVSNTEAFF.

Details on this clonotype: The germline gene is not matched at one end of the junction; a read error may be the cause. The chain is built from TRBV12-3 or TRBV12-4 and TRBJ2-5; a weak D match, TRBD1 (6 bases). This CDR3 is 13 amino acids long. CDR3 protein: CVSSVYRAETQYF. The DNA for the CDR3 is TGTGTCAGCAGTGTATACAGGGCTGAGACCCAGTACTTC.

The chain couples TRBV19 to TRBJ2-1; D gene ambiguous. The CDR3 runs to 15 residues. The V end was cut by 3 bases, the J end by 2 bases, with 11 bases between. The germline gives CDR1 LNHDA, CDR2 SQIVND (reference sequence). DNA of the CDR3: TGTGCCAGTAGTATGGAGCCCGTCGCCTACAATGAGCAGTTCTTC. Residues: CASSMEPVAYNEQFF. Looking up the rest from reference TRBV19 and TRBJ2-1 gives the full variable domain: DGGITQSPKYLFRKEGQNVTLSCEQNLNHDAMYWYRQDPGQGLRLIYYSQIVNDFQKGDIAEGYSVSREKKESFPLTVTSAQKNPTAFYLCASSMEPVAYNEQFFGPGTRLTVL.

The chain joins TRBV19 to TRBJ1-1, with D perhaps TRBD1 (6 bases). The CDR3 contains 17 residues. V was pared by 6 bases and J by 6 bases, with 26 bases between. The germline gives CDR1 LNHDA, CDR2 SQIVND (reference sequence). The CDR3: CASRTTGMGGIDAEAFF. The CDR3 DNA reads as TGTGCCAGTAGGACTACAGGGATGGGGGGTATAGACGCTGAAGCTTTCTTT.

Details on this clonotype: This clone may be a read error of a much larger clone one base away. The J gene is TRBJ2-1, the V gene TRBV6-8; D possibly corresponds to TRBD1 (5 bases). From germline, CDR1 is MNHGY and CDR2 SAAAGT. The CDR3 covers 15 residues. The CDR3: CVSNQGSPSYNEQFF. The CDR3 DNA follows: TGTGTCAGCAATCAGGGTTCTCCCTCCTACAATGAGCAGTTCTTC.

This clonotype was detected only a few times. The rearrangement joins TRBV6-6 to TRBJ2-7; 7 nucleotides line up with TRBD1. V lost 10 bases to trimming and J lost 3 bases; unmatched junction nucleotides: 15. CDR1 and CDR2 (germline): MNHNY, SVGAGI (reference sequence). The CDR3 spans 15 residues. The CDR3 is CAIQITGTDIYEQYV. The DNA for the CDR3 is TGTGCCATCCAAATCACCGGGACAGACATCTACGAGCAGTACGTC.

This clonotype was seen many times. This rearrangement joins TRBV6-5 to TRBJ1-2, with TRBD1 matching 9 bases. The CDR3 length is 17 residues. The germline CDR1 and CDR2 sequences are MNHEY and SVGAGI. V lost 5 bases to trimming and J lost 0 bases; unmatched junction nucleotides: 10. The CDR3 DNA reads TGTGCCAGCAGTAAATGGACAGGGGCGACTTCTAACTATGGCTACACCTTC. This sequence encodes CASSKWTGATSNYGYTF.

The chain couples TRBV6-2 or TRBV6-3 to TRBJ2-3; 10 nucleotides agree with TRBD2. J gave up 5 bases and V 0 bases, and 8 bases lay outside the gene matches. CDR1 MNHEY and CDR2 SVGEGT come from the germline V gene. The CDR3 is 17 amino acids. CDR3 residues: CASSYSTLAGVGDTQYF. The CDR3 region has the DNA TGTGCCAGCAGTTACTCGACTCTAGCGGGGGTCGGAGATACGCAGTATTTT.

The chain joins TRBV4-1 to TRBJ1-2; weak D call: TRBD1 (6 bases). CDR1 and CDR2 from the germline V gene are MGHRA and YSYEKL. Trimming took off 0 bases at V and 6 bases at J, with 29 bases between the two ends. The CDR3 is made up of 20 amino acids. CDR3 DNA sequence: TGCGCCAGCAGCCAAGAACAAGGAACAGGGACATCTGGGGGAGTGGATGGCTACACCTTC. Encoded protein: CASSQEQGTGTSGGVDGYTF.

The rearrangement uses TRBV6-1 and TRBJ2-7; D gene uncertain. This CDR3 comprises 16 residues. From germline, CDR1 is MNHNS and CDR2 SASEGT. Trimming took off 0 bases at V and 6 bases at J, with 18 bases between the two ends. CDR3 coding DNA: TGTGCCAGCAGTGAAGCGGGCCAAGCGTTTCAAGGCGAGCAGTACGTC. This gives the protein CASSEAGQAFQGEQYV.

J is TRBJ2-3 and V is TRBV7-3; D possibly uses TRBD1 or TRBD2 (7 bases each). Germline V gives CDR1 SGHTA, CDR2 FQGTGA. Trimming took 5 bases from V and 4 from J, leaving 16 bases between them. The CDR3 is 15 amino acids. As DNA, the CDR3 is TGTGCCAGCAGCCCAGGGGGGGGCGGCGCAGATACGCAGTATTTT. Amino acids: CASSPGGGGADTQYF.

CDR3 coding DNA: TGCAGCGTTGAAAGATGGACAGGGGCTGCCTACGAGCAGTACTTC. It encodes CSVERWTGAAYEQYF. V usage is TRBV29-1 and J usage is TRBJ2-7, with 9 positions matching TRBD1. The trim removed 2 bases at V and 2 bases at J, leaving 7 bases unmatched. CDR1 is SQVTM, CDR2 ANQGSEA, per germline. The CDR3 extends over 15 amino acids.

This clonotype was seen repeatedly, ten times or more. The chain uses TRBV7-9 and TRBJ1-2; 7 nucleotides match TRBD1. Germline trimming cut 7 bases from V and 6 bases from J; bases unmatched to any gene: 14. CDR1 is SEHNR and CDR2 is FQNEAQ in the germline V gene (reference sequence). The CDR3 consists of 15 residues. CDR3 sequence reads: CASTTPGGGQHGYTF. In nucleotides, the CDR3 is TGTGCCAGCACCACCCCCGGGGGGGGACAGCATGGCTACACCTTC.

Points on this clonotype: It may be a read error: a sequence one base away is much more abundant. This chain links TRBV6-5 with TRBJ2-1; 10 bases map to TRBD1. The CDR3 sequence is 16 residues long. Germline-derived CDR1 and CDR2 are MNHEY and SVGAGI. The CDR3 coding sequence is TGTGCCAGCAGTTACGGGACAGGGGATGCCTACAGTGAGCAGTTCTTC. It is translated as CASSYGTGDAYSEQFF.

This clonotype was seen a handful of times. The chain recombines TRBV4-2 with TRBJ2-5; perhaps TRBD1 as D (6 bases). Germline loops: CDR1 LGHNA, CDR2 YNFKEQ. Trimming took off 4 bases at V and 2 bases at J, with 20 bases between the two ends. The CDR3 is 17 amino acids. The chain's CDR3 is CASSPFDRGRSQETQYF. The CDR3 DNA reads as TGTGCCAGCAGCCCCTTTGATAGGGGGAGAAGTCAAGAGACCCAGTACTTC.